These 14 T cell receptor beta chains share one sample of origin, sequenced in a study of cytomegalovirus exposure and HLA in healthy donors. Some clones are missing from TCRdb's copy, which holds only in-frame ones; the method was immunoSEQ multiplex PCR. In the table there are about 78,000 clones, 90% to 96% of which are singletons. Sequenced input: PBMCs. The receptor set was obtained from a man aged 18 to 29 in good health and CMV-seropositive.

The V call is TRBV19, the J call TRBJ2-7; 8 positions match TRBD1. CDR3 length: 14 amino acids. V gave up 5 bases and J gave up 1 base; unmatched junction bases: 4. In germline, CDR1 is LNHDA, CDR2 SQIVND (reference sequence). CDR3 residues: CASSPDRGSYEQYF. The DNA of the CDR3 is TGTGCCAGTAGTCCCGACAGGGGATCCTACGAGCAGTACTTC. Together with reference TRBV19 and TRBJ2-7, the CDR3 gives the full variable domain: DGGITQSPKYLFRKEGQNVTLSCEQNLNHDAMYWYRQDPGQGLRLIYYSQIVNDFQKGDIAEGYSVSREKKESFPLTVTSAQKNPTAFYLCASSPDRGSYEQYFGPGTRLTVT.

This clone was seen only once. The chain is built from TRBV15 and TRBJ2-1; perhaps TRBD2 as D (5 bases). The length of the CDR3 is 13 residues. Per the germline V gene, CDR1 is LNHNV and CDR2 is YYDKDF (reference sequence). Trimming left V 4 bases short and J 10 bases short, with 14 bases between. The CDR3 DNA follows: TGTGCCACCAGCAAAATCCCAGCGGAAGAGCAGTTCTTC. Its translation: CATSKIPAEEQFF.

V is TRBV5-1 and J is TRBJ1-1, with a tentative D call TRBD1 (6 bases). Germline CDR1 SGHRS, CDR2 YFSETQ. The CDR3 contains 14 residues. The ends were cut back, 4 bases at V and 11 bases at J, with 21 bases in the middle. CDR3 DNA sequence: TGCGCCAGCAGCCTGGGACATCCCACCTCCGGCGCTTTCTTT. Translating it yields CASSLGHPTSGAFF.

The chain combines TRBV25-1 with TRBJ1-1; unclear D gene. V lost 3 bases and J lost 4, with 9 bases in between. The CDR3 is 13 residues long. Per germline, CDR1 MGHDK and CDR2 SYGVNS. In DNA, the CDR3 is TGTGCCAGCAGTGAGTCCACGGGCACTGAAGCTTTCTTT. Translating it yields CASSESTGTEAFF. Using reference TRBV25-1 and TRBJ1-1 for the parts outside the CDR3, the full variable domain is EADIYQTPRYLVIGTGKKITLECSQTMGHDKMYWYQQDPGMELHLIHYSYGVNSTEKGDLSSESTVSRIRTEHFPLTLESARPSHTSQYLCASSESTGTEAFFGQGTRLTVV.

The V call is TRBV19, the J call TRBJ2-3, with 9 bases fitting TRBD2. The CDR3 is made up of 17 amino acids. The ends lost 0 bases at V and 2 bases at J; junction bases unmatched: 6. Per the germline V gene, CDR1 is LNHDA and CDR2 is SQIVND (reference sequence). CDR3 bases: TGTGCCAGTAGTATAGATCTGCTAGCGGGAACCACAGATACGCAGTATTTT. Translated: CASSIDLLAGTTDTQYF.

J is TRBJ2-7 and V is TRBV7-3; 10 bases are a match to TRBD2. CDR3 length: 15 residues. After removal of 6 bases from V and 4 bases from J, the junction contained 9 bases not matched to a gene. Germline V lookup: CDR1 SGHTA, CDR2 FQGTGA. The CDR3 loop is CASSLLAGASYEQYF. CDR3 nucleotides: TGTGCCAGCAGTCTCCTAGCGGGAGCTTCATACGAGCAGTACTTC.

This chain links TRBV5-4 with TRBJ1-1, with D unresolved. Trimming cost V 0 bases and J 6 bases, with 18 bases left between them. Germline CDR1 SGHNT, CDR2 YYREEE (reference sequence). CDR3 size: 16 residues. CDR3 protein: CASSLAAGNLGAEAFF. CDR3 bases: TGTGCCAGCAGCTTGGCTGCGGGGAATTTGGGCGCTGAAGCTTTCTTT.

The V call is TRBV7-2, the J call TRBJ2-3; D is ambiguous. The germline CDR1 and CDR2 sequences are SGHTA and FQGNSA. The CDR3 is 15 amino acids. V gave up 5 bases and J gave up 4 bases, with 16 bases separating them. The CDR3 sequence is CASSPDYVASDTQYF. The CDR3, as DNA: TGTGCCAGCAGCCCCGATTACGTGGCCTCAGATACGCAGTATTTT.

This chain connects TRBV2 to TRBJ1-5, with D unclear. The V end was cut by 4 bases, the J end by 7 bases, with 14 bases between. In germline, CDR1 is SNHLY, CDR2 FYNNEI. The CDR3 loop spans 14 amino acids. The CDR3 nucleotides read TGTGCCAGCAGTGTAACAGAAATTGTCCAGCCCCAGCATTTT. Protein product: CASSVTEIVQPQHF.

The CDR3 sequence is CASSDRDNGEQYF. The CDR3 bases are TGTGCCAGCAGCGACCGGGACAATGGAGAGCAGTACTTC. V and J are TRBV9 and TRBJ2-7; maybe TRBD1 (6 bases). Germline CDR1 and CDR2: SGDLS and YYNGEE. V was pared by 3 bases and J by 7 bases, with 14 bases between. The CDR3 length is 13 residues.

This CDR3 reads CASGGGGAHEQYF. CDR3 in DNA: TGTGCCAGCGGCGGGGGAGGTGCCCACGAGCAGTACTTC. The chain couples TRBV25-1 to TRBJ2-7, with 7 bases lining up with TRBD2. This CDR3 is built from 13 residues. CDR1 and CDR2 (germline): MGHDK, SYGVNS. After removal of 8 bases from V and 5 bases from J, the junction contained 9 bases not matched to a gene.

The J gene is TRBJ2-2, the V gene TRBV14, with 7 bases identical to TRBD1. This CDR3 contains 17 residues. Germline V CDR1 and CDR2: SGHDN, FVKESK. J gave up 2 bases and V 4 bases, and 10 bases lay outside the gene matches. For the CDR3, the DNA is TGTGCCAGCAGCCCATTTCCACGGGACAGTAACACCGGGGAGCTGTTTTTT. It is translated as CASSPFPRDSNTGELFF. Complete variable domain (other parts from reference TRBV14 and TRBJ2-2): EAGVTQFPSHSVIEKGQTVTLRCDPISGHDNLYWYRRVMGKEIKFLLHFVKESKQDESGMPNNRFLAERTGGTYSTLKVQPAELEDSGVYFCASSPFPRDSNTGELFFGEGSRLTVL.

The CDR3 DNA is TGTGCCACCAGCAGAGAGTTGTTAAGGCAGGTGTCCTACAATGAGCAGTTCTTC. Translation: CATSRELLRQVSYNEQFF. This chain uses TRBV15 with TRBJ2-1, with D unclear. The V gene lost 0 bases and the J gene lost 1 base, with 16 bases spanning the gap. CDR1 is LNHNV, CDR2 YYDKDF, per germline (reference sequence). The CDR3 sequence is 18 residues long.

The chain combines TRBV15 with TRBJ1-2, with D hard to call. This CDR3 has 13 amino acids. The germline V gene has CDR1 LNHNV and CDR2 YYDKDF (reference sequence). The V gene lost 0 bases and the J gene lost 5 bases, with 7 bases spanning the gap. CDR3 nucleotides: TGTGCCACCAGCAGAGACACTAGATATGGCTACACCTTC. The encoded protein is CATSRDTRYGYTF. The complete variable domain, with remaining parts taken from reference TRBV15 and TRBJ1-2, reads DAMVIQNPRYQVTQFGKPVTLSCSQTLNHNVMYWYQQKSSQAPKLLFHYYDKDFNNEADTPDNFQSRRPNTSFCFLDIRSPGLGDTAMYLCATSRDTRYGYTFGSGTRLTVV.